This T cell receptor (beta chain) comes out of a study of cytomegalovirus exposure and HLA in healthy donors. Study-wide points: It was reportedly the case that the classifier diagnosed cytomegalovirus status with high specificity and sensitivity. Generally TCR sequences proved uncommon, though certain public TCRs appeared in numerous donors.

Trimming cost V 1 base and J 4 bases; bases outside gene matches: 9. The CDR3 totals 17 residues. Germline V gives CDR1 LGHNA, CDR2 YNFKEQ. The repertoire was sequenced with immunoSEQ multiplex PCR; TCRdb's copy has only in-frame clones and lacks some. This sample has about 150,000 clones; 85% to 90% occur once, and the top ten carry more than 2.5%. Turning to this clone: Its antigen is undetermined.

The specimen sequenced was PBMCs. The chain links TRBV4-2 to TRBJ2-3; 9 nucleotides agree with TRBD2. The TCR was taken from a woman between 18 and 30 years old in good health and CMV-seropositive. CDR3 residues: CASSQAMAGGPSDTQYF. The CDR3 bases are TGTGCCAGCAGCCAAGCCATGGCGGGAGGGCCGTCAGATACGCAGTATTTT.